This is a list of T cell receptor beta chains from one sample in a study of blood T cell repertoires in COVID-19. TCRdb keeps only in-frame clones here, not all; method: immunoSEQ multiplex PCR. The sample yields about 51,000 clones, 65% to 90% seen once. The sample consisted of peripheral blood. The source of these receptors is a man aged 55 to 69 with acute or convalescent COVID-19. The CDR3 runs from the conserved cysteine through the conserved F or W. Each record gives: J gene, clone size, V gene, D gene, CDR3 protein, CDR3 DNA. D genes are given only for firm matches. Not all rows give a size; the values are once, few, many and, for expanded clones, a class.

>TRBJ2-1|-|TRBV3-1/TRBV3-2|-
CASSQGPSYNEQFF
TGTGCCAGCAGCCAAGGGCCCAGTTACAATGAGCAGTTCTTC
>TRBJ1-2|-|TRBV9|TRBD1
CASSALGGISYGYTF
TGTGCCAGCAGCGCCCTAGGGGGCATATCCTATGGCTACACCTTC
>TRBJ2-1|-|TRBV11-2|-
CASSRGIAGQHEQFF
TGTGCCAGCAGCCGCGGGATAGCGGGACAGCATGAGCAGTTCTTC
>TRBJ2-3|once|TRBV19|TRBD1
CASGQETADTQYF
TGTGCCAGTGGACAGGAGACCGCAGATACGCAGTATTTT
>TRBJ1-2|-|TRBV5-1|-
CASSLRTGTSYYGYTF
TGCGCCAGCAGCCTGAGAACGGGGACATCTTACTATGGCTACACCTTC
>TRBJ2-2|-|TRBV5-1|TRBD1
CASSSGTGESGELFF
TGCGCCAGCAGCTCCGGGACAGGGGAATCCGGGGAGCTGTTTTTT
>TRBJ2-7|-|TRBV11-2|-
CASSSNSGPDYEQYF
TGTGCCAGCAGCTCCAACAGTGGGCCCGACTACGAGCAGTACTTC
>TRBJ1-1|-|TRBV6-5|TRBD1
CAGGTGERGTEAFF
TGTGCCGGGGGGACAGGGGAGCGGGGCACTGAAGCTTTCTTT
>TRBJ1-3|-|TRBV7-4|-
CASSLGLLESGNTIYF
TGTGCCAGCAGCCTCGGACTGCTGGAAAGTGGAAACACCATATATTTT
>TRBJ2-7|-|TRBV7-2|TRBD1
CASSLKGQGGGEQYF
TGTGCCAGCAGCTTGAAGGGACAGGGGGGAGGCGAGCAGTACTTC
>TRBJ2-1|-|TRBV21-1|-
CASSKGMFGAGGFNNEQFF
TGTGCCAGCAGCAAAGGGATGTTCGGGGCGGGAGGTTTCAACAATGAGCAGTTCTTC
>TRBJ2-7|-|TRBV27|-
CASSYEGGTSYEQYF
TGTGCCAGCAGTTATGAAGGCGGGACTTCCTACGAGCAGTACTTC
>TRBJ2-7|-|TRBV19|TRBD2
CASSSGREVYEQYF
TGTGCCAGCAGCAGCGGGAGGGAAGTTTACGAGCAGTACTTC
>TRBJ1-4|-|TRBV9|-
CASSVQANEKLFF
TGTGCCAGCAGCGTACAGGCTAATGAAAAACTGTTTTTT
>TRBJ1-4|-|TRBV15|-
CATSRDLAVEKLFF
TGTGCCACCAGCAGAGATCTGGCAGTGGAAAAACTGTTTTTT
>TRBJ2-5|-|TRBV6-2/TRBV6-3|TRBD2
CASSSRGGRQETQYF
TGTGCCAGCAGTTCTCGGGGGGGACGTCAAGAGACCCAGTACTTC
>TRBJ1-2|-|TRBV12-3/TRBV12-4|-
CASSRWGGYGYTF
TGTGCCAGCAGTCGGTGGGGGGGGTATGGCTACACCTTC
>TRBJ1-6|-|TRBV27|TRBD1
CASSYRDRGSYNSPLHF
TGTGCCAGCAGTTACCGGGACAGGGGTTCCTATAATTCACCCCTCCACTTT
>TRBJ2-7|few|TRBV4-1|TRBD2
CASSQDTLGLAGDYEQYF
TGCGCCAGCAGCCAAGACACGCTGGGACTAGCGGGAGACTACGAGCAGTACTTC
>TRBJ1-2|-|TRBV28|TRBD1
CASKIQDRELYGYTF
TGTGCCAGCAAGATTCAGGACAGGGAACTTTATGGCTACACCTTC
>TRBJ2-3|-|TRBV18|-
CASSPLKIVPDTQYF
TGTGCCAGCTCACCCCTTAAAATAGTCCCAGATACGCAGTATTTT
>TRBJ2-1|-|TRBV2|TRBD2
CASGTSGAYNEQFF
TGTGCCAGCGGGACTAGCGGGGCTTACAATGAGCAGTTCTTC
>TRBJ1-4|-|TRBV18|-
CASSPPGNEKLFF
TGTGCCAGCTCACCACCCGGGAATGAAAAACTGTTTTTT
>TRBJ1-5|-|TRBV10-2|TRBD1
CASSVLPGQGDGQPQHF
TGCGCCAGCAGTGTGCTACCGGGACAGGGGGACGGTCAGCCCCAGCATTTT
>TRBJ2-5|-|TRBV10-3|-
CAISRGEQETQYF
TGTGCCATCAGCAGGGGGGAACAAGAGACCCAGTACTTC
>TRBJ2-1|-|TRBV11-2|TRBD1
CASSQTGGSSYNEQFF
TGTGCCAGCAGCCAGACAGGGGGTTCCTCCTACAATGAGCAGTTCTTC
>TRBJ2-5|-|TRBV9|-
CASSVEGGGWGQETQYF
TGTGCCAGCAGCGTAGAAGGAGGAGGGTGGGGACAAGAGACCCAGTACTTC
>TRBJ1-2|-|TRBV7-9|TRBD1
CASTMDRGPYGYTF
TGTGCCAGCACCATGGACAGGGGGCCCTATGGCTACACCTTC
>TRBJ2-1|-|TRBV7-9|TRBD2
CASSPRTSGIANEQFF
TGTGCCAGCAGCCCCCGGACTAGCGGGATTGCCAATGAGCAGTTCTTC
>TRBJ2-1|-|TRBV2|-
CASSTYNEQFF
TGTGCCAGCTCCACTTACAATGAGCAGTTCTTC
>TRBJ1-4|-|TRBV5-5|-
CASNLSADREKLFF
TGTGCCAGCAATCTCTCGGCGGATCGAGAAAAACTGTTTTTT
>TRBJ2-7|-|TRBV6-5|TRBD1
CASTEGTGGSYEQYF
TGTGCCAGCACCGAGGGGACAGGGGGGAGCTACGAGCAGTACTTC
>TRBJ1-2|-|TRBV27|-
CASTLYAGGSYGYTF
TGTGCCAGTACTCTATACGCGGGGGGGAGCTATGGCTACACCTTC
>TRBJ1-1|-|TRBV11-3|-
CASSFSQRRSEAFF
TGTGCCAGCAGCTTCTCCCAGAGGCGGTCTGAAGCTTTCTTT
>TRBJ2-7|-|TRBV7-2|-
CASSLMQGSYEQYF
TGTGCCAGCAGCTTAATGCAGGGATCCTACGAGCAGTACTTC
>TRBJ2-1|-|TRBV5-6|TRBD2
CASSPLAGLVGYLEQFF
TGTGCCAGCAGCCCGCTTGCGGGACTAGTCGGGTATTTGGAGCAGTTCTTC
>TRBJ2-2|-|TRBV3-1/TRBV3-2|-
CASSQVITVRAGELFF
TGTGCCAGCAGCCAAGTTATCACCGTCCGGGCCGGGGAGCTGTTTTTT
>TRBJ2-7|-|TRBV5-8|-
CASSLPGNSYEQYF
TGTGCCAGCAGCTTACCGGGAAACTCCTACGAGCAGTACTTC
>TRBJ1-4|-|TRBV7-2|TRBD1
CASSLTGTGSEKLFF
TGTGCCAGCAGCTTAACCGGGACAGGGAGTGAAAAACTGTTTTTT
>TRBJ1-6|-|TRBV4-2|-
CASSQDSGATLHF
TGTGCCAGCAGCCAAGATTCAGGGGCAACCCTCCACTTT
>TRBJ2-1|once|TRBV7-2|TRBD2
CASSPVGGRRNEQFF
TGTGCCAGCAGCCCCGTGGGCGGGAGACGCAATGAGCAGTTCTTC
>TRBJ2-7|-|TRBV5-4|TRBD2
CASSEQREATYEQYF
TGTGCCAGCAGCGAACAGCGGGAGGCTACCTACGAGCAGTACTTC
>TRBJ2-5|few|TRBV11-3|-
CASSSTEQETQYF
TGTGCCAGCAGCTCGACAGAACAAGAGACCCAGTACTTC
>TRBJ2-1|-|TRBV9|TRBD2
CASSVVVAGEGEQFF
TGTGCCAGCAGCGTAGTGGTAGCGGGAGAGGGTGAGCAGTTCTTC
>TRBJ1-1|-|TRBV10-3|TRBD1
CAISPLEGGGTEAFF
TGTGCCATCAGTCCCCTAGAAGGGGGCGGCACTGAAGCTTTCTTT
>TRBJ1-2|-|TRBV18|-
CASSQQGLGYTF
TGTGCCAGCTCACAGCAGGGCCTAGGCTACACCTTC
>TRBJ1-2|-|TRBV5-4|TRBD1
CASSPPGQGVFPDGYTF
TGTGCCAGCAGCCCCCCAGGACAGGGAGTTTTCCCCGATGGCTACACCTTC
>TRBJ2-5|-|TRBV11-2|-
CASSSSDGQTQYF
TGTGCCAGCAGCTCTAGTGATGGCCAGACCCAGTACTTC
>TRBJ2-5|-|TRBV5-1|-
CASRLTGSVQETQYF
TGCGCCAGCAGGTTGACAGGCTCCGTCCAAGAGACCCAGTACTTC
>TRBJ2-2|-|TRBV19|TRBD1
CASSPRTGGRFGELFF
TGTGCCAGTAGTCCGAGGACAGGGGGTCGGTTTGGGGAGCTGTTTTTT
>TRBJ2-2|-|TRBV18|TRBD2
CASSPLASGRAAELFF
TGTGCCAGCTCACCACTCGCTAGCGGGAGGGCCGCGGAGCTGTTTTTT
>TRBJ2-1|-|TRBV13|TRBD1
CASSQGEAEQFF
TGTGCCAGCAGCCAGGGGGAAGCTGAGCAGTTCTTC
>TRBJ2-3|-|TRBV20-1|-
CSASRGDTQYF
TGCAGTGCTAGCAGGGGAGATACGCAGTATTTT
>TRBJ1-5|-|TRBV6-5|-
CASSQGLNNQPQHF
TGTGCCAGCAGCCAGGGGCTAAACAATCAGCCCCAGCATTTT
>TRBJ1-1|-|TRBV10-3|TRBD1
CAIGQVKAEAFF
TGTGCCATCGGACAGGTGAAAGCTGAAGCTTTCTTT
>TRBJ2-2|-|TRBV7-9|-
CASRGTANTGELFF
TGTGCCAGCAGGGGCACCGCGAACACCGGGGAGCTGTTTTTT
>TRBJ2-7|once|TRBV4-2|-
CASSQDTSTAARPYEQYF
TGTGCCAGCAGCCAAGACACGTCGACAGCCGCTCGACCCTACGAGCAGTACTTC
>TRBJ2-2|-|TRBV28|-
CASRRLELFF
TGTGCCAGCAGGCGACTTGAGTTGTTTTTT
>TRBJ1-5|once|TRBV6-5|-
CASSYLGVSNQPQHF
TGTGCCAGCAGTTACTTAGGGGTCAGCAATCAGCCCCAGCATTTT